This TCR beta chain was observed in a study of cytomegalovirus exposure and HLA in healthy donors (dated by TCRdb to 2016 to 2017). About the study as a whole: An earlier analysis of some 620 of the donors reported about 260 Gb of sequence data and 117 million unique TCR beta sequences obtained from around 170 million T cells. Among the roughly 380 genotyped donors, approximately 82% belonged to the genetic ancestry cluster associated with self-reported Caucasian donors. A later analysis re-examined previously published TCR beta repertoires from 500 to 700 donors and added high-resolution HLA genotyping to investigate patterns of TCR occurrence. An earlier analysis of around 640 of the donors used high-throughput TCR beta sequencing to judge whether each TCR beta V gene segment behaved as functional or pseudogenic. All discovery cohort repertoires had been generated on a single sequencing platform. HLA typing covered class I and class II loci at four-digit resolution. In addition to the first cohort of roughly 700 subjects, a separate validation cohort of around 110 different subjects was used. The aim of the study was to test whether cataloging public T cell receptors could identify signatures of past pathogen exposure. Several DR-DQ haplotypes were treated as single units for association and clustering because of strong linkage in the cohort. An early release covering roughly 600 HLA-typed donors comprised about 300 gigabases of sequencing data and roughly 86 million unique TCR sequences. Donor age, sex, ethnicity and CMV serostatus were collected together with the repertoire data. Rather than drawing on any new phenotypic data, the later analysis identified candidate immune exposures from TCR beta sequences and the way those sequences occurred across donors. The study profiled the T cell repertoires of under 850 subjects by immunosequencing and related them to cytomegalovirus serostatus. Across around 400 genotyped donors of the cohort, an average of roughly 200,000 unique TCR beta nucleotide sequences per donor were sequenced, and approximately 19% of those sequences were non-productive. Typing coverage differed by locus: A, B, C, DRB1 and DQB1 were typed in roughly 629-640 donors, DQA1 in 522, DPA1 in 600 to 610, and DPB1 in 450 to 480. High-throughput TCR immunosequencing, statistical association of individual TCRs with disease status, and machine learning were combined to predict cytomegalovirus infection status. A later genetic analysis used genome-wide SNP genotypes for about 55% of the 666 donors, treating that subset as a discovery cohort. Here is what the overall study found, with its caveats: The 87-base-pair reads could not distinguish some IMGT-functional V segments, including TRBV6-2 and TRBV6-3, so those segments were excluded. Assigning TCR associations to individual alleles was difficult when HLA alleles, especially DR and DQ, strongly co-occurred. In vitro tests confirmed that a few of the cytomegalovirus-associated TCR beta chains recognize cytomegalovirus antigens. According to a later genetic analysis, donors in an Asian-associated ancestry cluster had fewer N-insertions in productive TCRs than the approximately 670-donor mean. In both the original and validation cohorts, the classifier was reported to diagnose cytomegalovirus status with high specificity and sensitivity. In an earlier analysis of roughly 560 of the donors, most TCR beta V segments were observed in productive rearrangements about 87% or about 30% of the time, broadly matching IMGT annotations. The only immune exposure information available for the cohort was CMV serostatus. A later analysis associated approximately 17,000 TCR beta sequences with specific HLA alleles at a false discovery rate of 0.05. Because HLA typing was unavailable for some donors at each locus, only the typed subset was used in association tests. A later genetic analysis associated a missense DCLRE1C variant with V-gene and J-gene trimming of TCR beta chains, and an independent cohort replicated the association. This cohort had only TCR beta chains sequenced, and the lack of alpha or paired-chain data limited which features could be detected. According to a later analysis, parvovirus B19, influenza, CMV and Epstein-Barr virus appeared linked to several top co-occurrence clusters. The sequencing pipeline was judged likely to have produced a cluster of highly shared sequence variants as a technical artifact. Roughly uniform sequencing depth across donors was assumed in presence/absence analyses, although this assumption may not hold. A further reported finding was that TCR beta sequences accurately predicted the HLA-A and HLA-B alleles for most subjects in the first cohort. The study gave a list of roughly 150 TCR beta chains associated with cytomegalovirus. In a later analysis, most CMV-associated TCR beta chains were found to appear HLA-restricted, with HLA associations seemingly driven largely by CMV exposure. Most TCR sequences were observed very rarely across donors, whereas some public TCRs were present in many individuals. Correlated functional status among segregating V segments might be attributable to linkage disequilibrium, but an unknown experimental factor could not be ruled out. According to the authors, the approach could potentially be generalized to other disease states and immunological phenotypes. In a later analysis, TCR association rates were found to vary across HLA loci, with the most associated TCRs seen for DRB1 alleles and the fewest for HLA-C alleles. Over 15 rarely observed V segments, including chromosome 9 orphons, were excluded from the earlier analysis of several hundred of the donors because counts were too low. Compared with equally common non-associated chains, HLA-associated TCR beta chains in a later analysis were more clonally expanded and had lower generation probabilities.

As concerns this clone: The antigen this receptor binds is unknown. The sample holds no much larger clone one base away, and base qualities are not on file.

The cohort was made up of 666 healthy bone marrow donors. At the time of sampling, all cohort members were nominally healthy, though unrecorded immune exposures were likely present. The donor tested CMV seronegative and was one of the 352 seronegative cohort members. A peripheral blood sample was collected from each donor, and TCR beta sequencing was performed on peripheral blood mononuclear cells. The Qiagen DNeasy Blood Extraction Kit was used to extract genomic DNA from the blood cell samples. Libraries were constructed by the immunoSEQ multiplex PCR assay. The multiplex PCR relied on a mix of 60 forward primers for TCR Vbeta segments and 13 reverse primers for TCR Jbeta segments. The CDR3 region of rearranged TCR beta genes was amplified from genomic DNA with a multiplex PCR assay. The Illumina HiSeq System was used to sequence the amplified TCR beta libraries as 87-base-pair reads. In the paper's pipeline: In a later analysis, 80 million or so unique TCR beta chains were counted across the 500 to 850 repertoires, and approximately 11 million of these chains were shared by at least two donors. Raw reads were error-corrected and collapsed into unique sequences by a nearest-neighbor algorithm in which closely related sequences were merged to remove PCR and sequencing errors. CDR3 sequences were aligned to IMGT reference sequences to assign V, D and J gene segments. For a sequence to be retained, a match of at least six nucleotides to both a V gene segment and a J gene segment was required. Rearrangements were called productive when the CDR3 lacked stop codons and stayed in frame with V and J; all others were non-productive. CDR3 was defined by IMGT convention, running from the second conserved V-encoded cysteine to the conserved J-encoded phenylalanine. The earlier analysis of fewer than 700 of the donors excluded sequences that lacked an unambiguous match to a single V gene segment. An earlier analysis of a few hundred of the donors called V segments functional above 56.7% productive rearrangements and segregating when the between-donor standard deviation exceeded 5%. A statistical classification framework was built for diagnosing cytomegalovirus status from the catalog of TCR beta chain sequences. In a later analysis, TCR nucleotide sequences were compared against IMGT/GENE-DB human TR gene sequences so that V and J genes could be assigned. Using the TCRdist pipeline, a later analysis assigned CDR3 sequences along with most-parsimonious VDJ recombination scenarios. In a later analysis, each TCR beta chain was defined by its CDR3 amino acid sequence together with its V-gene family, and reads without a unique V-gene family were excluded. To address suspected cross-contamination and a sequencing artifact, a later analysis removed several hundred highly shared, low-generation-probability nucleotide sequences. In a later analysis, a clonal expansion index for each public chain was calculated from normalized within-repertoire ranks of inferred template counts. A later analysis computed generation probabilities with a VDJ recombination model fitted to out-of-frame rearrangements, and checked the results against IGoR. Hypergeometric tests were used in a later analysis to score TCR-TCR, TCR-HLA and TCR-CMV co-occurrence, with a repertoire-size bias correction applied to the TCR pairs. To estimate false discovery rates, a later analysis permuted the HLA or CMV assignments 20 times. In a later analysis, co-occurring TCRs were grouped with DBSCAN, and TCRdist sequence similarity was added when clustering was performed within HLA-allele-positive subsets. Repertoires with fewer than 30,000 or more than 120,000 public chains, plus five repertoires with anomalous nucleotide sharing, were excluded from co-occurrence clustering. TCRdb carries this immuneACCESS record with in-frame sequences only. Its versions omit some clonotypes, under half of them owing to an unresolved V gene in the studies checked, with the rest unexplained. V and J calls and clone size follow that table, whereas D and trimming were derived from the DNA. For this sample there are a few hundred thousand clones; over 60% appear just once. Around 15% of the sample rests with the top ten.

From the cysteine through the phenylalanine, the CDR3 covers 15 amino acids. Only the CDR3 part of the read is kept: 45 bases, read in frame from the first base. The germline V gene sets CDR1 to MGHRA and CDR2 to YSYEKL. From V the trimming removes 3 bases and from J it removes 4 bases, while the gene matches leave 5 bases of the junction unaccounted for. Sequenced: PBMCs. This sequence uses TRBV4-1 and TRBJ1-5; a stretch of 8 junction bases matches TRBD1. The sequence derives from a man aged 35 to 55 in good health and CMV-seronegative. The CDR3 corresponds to CASSQVQGGNQPQHF. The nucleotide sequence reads TGCGCCAGCAGCCAGGTACAGGGGGGGAATCAGCCCCAGCATTTT.